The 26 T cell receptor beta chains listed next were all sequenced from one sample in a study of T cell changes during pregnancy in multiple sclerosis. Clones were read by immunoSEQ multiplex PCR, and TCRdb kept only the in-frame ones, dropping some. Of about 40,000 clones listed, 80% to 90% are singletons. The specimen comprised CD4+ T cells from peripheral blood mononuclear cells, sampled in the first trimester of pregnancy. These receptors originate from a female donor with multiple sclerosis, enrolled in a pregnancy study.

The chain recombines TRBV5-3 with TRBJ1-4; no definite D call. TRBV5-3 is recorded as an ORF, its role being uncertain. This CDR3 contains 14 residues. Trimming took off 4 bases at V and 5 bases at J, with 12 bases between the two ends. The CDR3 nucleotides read TGTGCCAGAAGCGAGGGTTTCGGGAATGAAAAACTGTTTTTT. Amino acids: CARSEGFGNEKLFF.

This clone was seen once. CDR3 region: CASSRDLVGNQPQHF. The CDR3 region has the DNA TGTGCCAGCAGCCGGGACTTGGTTGGAAATCAGCCCCAGCATTTT. J is TRBJ1-5 and V is TRBV5-8, with D possibly being TRBD1 (5 bases). Per germline, CDR1 SGHTS and CDR2 YDEGEE. The V end was cut by 4 bases, the J end by 4 bases, with 15 bases between. This CDR3 is 15 amino acids long.

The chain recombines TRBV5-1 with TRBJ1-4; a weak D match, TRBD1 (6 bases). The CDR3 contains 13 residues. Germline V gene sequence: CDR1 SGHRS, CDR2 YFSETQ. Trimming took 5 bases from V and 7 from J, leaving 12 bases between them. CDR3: CASSPGTREKLFF. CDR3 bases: TGCGCCAGCAGTCCCGGGACACGTGAAAAACTGTTTTTT. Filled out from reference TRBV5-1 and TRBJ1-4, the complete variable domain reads KAGVTQTPRYLIKTRGQQVTLSCSPISGHRSVSWYQQTPGQGLQFLFEYFSETQRNKGNFPGRFSGRQFSNSRSEMNVSTLELGDSALYLCASSPGTREKLFFGSGTQLSVL.

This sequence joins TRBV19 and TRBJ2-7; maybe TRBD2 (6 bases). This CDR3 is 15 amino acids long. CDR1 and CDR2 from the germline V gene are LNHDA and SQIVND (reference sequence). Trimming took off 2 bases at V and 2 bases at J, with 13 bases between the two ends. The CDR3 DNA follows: TGTGCCAGTAGTATACAACAGACGGGGGCCTACGAGCAGTACTTC. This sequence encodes CASSIQQTGAYEQYF. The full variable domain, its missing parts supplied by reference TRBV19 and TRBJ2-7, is DGGITQSPKYLFRKEGQNVTLSCEQNLNHDAMYWYRQDPGQGLRLIYYSQIVNDFQKGDIAEGYSVSREKKESFPLTVTSAQKNPTAFYLCASSIQQTGAYEQYFGPGTRLTVT.

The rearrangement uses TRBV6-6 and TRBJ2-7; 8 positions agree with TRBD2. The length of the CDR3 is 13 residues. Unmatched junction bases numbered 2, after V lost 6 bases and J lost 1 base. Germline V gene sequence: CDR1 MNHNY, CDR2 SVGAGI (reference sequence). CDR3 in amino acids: CASRLADSYEQYF. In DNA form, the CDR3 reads TGTGCCAGCAGACTAGCGGATTCCTACGAGCAGTACTTC.

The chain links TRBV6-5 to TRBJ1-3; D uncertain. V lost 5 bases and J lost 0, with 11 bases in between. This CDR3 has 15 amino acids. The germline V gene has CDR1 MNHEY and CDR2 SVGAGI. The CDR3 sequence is CASSLEKISGNTIYF. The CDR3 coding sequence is TGTGCCAGCAGTCTCGAGAAAATCTCTGGAAACACCATATATTTT.

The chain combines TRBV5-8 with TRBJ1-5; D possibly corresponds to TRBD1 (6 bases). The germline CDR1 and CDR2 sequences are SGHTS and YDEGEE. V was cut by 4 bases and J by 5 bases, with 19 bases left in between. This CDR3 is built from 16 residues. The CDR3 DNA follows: TGTGCCAGCAGCCCCGGACTCAGGGGAAGTTATCAGCCCCAGCATTTT. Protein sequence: CASSPGLRGSYQPQHF. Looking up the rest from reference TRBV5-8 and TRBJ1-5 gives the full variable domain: EAGVTQSPTHLIKTRGQQATLRCSPISGHTSVYWYQQALGLGLQFLLWYDEGEERNRGNFPPRFSGRQFPNYSSELNVNALELEDSALYLCASSPGLRGSYQPQHFGDGTRLSIL.

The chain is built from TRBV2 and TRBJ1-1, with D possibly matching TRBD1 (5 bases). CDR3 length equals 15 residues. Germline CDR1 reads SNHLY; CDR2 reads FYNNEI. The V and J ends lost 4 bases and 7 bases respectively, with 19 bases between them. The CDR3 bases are TGTGCCAGCAGTGCGATGGCCGGGGTCGGGGGTGAAGCTTTCTTT. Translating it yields CASSAMAGVGGEAFF.

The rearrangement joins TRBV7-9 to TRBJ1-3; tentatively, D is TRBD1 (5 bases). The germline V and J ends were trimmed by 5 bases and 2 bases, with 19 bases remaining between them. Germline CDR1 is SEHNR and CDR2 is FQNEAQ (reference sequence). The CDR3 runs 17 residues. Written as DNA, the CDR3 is TGTGCCAGCAGCCCCATTAGGGGCCCCGATCCTGGAAACACCATATATTTT. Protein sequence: CASSPIRGPDPGNTIYF.

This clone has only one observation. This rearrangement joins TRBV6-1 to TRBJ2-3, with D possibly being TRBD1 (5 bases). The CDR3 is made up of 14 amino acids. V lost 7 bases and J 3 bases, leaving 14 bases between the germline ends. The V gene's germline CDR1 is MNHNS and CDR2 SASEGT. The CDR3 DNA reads TGTGCCAGCATTTTAGGGGCGGCGACAGATACGCAGTATTTT. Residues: CASILGAATDTQYF.

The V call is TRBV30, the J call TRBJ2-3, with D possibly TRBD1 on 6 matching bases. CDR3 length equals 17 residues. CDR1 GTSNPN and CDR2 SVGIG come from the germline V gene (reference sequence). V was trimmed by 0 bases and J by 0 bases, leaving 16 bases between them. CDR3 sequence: CAWSVTGTSTSTDTQYF. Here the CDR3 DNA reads TGTGCCTGGAGTGTAACGGGGACATCTACTAGCACAGATACGCAGTATTTT.

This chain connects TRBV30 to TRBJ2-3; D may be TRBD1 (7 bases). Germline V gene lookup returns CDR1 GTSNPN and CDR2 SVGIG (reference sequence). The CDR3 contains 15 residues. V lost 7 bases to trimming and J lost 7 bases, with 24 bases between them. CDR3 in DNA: TGTGCCTCAACCCCCCCCGGCAGGGGGGTTAATACGCAGTATTTT. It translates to CASTPPGRGVNTQYF.

This CDR3 reads CASSLSAGAETQYF. The DNA for the CDR3 is TGTGCCAGCAGCTTGTCGGCGGGGGCAGAGACCCAGTACTTC. V and J are TRBV5-4 and TRBJ2-5; weak D call: TRBD2 (7 bases). V dropped 1 base and J dropped 4 bases, with 11 bases sitting between them. This CDR3 has 14 residues. In germline, CDR1 is SGHNT, CDR2 YYREEE (reference sequence).

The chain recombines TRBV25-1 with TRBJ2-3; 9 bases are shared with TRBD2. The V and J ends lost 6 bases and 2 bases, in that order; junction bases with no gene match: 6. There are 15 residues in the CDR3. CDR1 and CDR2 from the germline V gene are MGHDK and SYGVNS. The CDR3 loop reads CASRTTSGNTDTQYF. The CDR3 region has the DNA TGTGCCAGCAGGACGACTAGCGGAAACACAGATACGCAGTATTTT. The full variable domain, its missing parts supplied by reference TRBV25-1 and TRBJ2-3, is EADIYQTPRYLVIGTGKKITLECSQTMGHDKMYWYQQDPGMELHLIHYSYGVNSTEKGDLSSESTVSRIRTEHFPLTLESARPSHTSQYLCASRTTSGNTDTQYFGPGTRLTVL.

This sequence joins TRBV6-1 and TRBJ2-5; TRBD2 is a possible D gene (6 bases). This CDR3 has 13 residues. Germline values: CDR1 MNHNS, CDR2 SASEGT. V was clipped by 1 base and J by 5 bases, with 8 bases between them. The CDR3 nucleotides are TGTGCCAGCAGTGAAGGGAGGGTCGAGACCCAGTACTTC. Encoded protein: CASSEGRVETQYF.

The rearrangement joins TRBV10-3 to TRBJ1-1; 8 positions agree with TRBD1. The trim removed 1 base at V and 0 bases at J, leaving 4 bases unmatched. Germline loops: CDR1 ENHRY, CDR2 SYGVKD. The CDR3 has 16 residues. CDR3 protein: CAISELPGQVNTEAFF. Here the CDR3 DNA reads TGTGCCATCAGTGAGTTACCGGGACAGGTGAACACTGAAGCTTTCTTT.

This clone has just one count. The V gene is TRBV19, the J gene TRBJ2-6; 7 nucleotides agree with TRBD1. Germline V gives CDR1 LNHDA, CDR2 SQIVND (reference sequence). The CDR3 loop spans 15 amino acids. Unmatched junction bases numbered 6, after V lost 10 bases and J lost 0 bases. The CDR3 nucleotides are TGTGCCACCCGACACAGGGGCTCTGGGGCCAACGTCCTGACTTTC. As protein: CATRHRGSGANVLTF.

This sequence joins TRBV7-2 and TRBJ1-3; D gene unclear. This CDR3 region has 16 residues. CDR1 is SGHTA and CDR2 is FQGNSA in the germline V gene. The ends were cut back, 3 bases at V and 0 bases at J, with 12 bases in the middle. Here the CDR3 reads CASSFHDGSSGNTIYF. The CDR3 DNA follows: TGTGCCAGCAGCTTCCATGACGGGAGCTCTGGAAACACCATATATTTT.

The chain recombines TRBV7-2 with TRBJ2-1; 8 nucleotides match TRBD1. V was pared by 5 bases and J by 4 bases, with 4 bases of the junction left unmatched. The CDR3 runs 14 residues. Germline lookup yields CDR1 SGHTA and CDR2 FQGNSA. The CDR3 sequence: CASSGTGNYNEQFF. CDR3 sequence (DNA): TGTGCCAGCAGCGGGACAGGTAATTACAATGAGCAGTTCTTC.

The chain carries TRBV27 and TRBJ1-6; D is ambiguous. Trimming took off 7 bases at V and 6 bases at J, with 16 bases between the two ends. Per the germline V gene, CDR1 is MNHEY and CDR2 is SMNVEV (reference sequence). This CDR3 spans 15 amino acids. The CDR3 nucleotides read TGTGCCAGCACCCGCGGGAGTAGGATTAATTCACCCCTCCACTTT. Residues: CASTRGSRINSPLHF.

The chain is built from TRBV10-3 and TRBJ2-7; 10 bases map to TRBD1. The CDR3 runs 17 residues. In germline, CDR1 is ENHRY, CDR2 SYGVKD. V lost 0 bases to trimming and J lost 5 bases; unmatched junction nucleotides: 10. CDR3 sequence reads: CAISESWYDRGRDEQYF. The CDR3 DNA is TGTGCCATCAGTGAGTCATGGTACGACAGGGGGCGCGACGAGCAGTACTTC.

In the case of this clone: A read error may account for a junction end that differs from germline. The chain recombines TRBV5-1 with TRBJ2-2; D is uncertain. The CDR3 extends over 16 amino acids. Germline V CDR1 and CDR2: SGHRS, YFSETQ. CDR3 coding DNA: TGCGCCAGCACCTTGCTTACGACTGTCCCGAGCGGGGAGCTGTTTTTT. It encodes CASTLLTTVPSGELFF.

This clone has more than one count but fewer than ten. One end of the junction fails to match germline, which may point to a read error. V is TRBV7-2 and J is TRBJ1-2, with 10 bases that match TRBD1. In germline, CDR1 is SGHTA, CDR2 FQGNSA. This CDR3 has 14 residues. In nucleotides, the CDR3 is TGTGCCAGCAGCTTAGACGGGACAGGGGTAACCTTAGCCTTC. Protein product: CASSLDGTGVTLAF. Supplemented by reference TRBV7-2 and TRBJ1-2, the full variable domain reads GAGVSQSPSNKVTEKGKDVELRCDPISGHTALYWYRQSLGQGLEFLIYFQGNSAPDKSGLPSDRFSAERTGGSVSTLTIQRTQQEDSAVYLCASSLDGTGVTLAFGSGTRLTVV.

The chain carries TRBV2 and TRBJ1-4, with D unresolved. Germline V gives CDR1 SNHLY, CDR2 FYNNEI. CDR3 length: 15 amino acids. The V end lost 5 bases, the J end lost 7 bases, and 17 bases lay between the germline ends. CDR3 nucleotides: TGTGCCAGCAGTCGTCCGGGAATGGAAGGTGAAAAACTGTTTTTT. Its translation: CASSRPGMEGEKLFF.

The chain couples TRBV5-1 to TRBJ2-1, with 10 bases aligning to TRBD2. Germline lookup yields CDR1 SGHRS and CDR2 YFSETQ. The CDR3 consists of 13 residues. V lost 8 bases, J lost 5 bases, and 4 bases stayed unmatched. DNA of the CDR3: TGCGCCAGTGGGACTAGCGAACACAATGAGCAGTTCTTC. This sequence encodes CASGTSEHNEQFF.

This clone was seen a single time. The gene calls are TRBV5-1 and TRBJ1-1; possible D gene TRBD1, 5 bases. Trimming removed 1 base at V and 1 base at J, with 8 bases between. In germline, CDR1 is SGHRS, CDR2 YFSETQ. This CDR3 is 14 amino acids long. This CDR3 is CASSLNRPNTEAFF. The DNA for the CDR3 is TGCGCCAGCAGCTTGAACAGGCCGAACACTGAAGCTTTCTTT.